Each of the 17 T cell receptor beta chains below was sequenced from the same sample in a study of blood T cells in healthy people across ages (dated by TCRdb to the mid-2010s). Libraries came from 5' RACE. Instrument used: Illumina HiSeq 2500. A second PCR of roughly 6 to 12 cycles was run with a J-beta primer mix and a sample-barcoded 5' primer. In-frame beta chains were kept once TCRdb had trimmed the public reads at Q25 with fastp and called clones with MiXCR. Rows merge per CDR3 protein into single entries with the most common DNA and genes. The sample data list roughly 1,000,000 distinct CDR3 sequences, and 20% to 25% of these were observed just once. The ten largest clones represent about 0.8% of the sample. These data also featured in a second study, about T cells of mothers and their children.

Sequenced sample: blood. The receptors were sampled from a girl aged 2 to 10 in good health.

This clonotype was observed a handful of times. The chain carries TRBV27 and TRBJ2-1; D is ambiguous. The CDR3 contains 14 residues. Germline V gene lookup returns CDR1 MNHEY and CDR2 SMNVEV (reference sequence). Trimming left V 2 bases short and J 7 bases short, with 12 bases between. Here the CDR3 DNA reads TGTGCCAGCAGTTTACGATCGCCACTAAATGAGCAGTTCTTC. Protein: CASSLRSPLNEQFF.

The gene calls are TRBV6-5 and TRBJ2-5, with D possibly matching TRBD1 (5 bases). The closer fit of TRBJ2-7 to the DNA end suggests the J call may be wrong. In germline, CDR1 is MNHEY, CDR2 SVGAGI. The CDR3 consists of 14 residues. CDR3 nucleotide sequence: TGTGCCAGCAGTTACACCCAGGGATCCTACGAGCAGTACTTC. Translated, it gives CASSYTQGSYEQYF.

There are a few counts of this clonotype. The V call is TRBV7-2, the J call TRBJ2-1, with D hard to call. V gave up 4 bases and J gave up 0 bases, with 19 bases separating them. CDR1 is SGHTA and CDR2 is FQGNSA in the germline V gene. The CDR3 is 18 amino acids. The DNA for the CDR3 is TGTGCCAGCAGCTCGTCACTATCCAGATTGGGCTCCTACAATGAGCAGTTCTTC. Its protein product is CASSSSLSRLGSYNEQFF.

This clonotype was seen only a few times. The rearrangement links TRBV5-1 to TRBJ2-5; D may be TRBD1 (6 bases). This CDR3 region has 14 residues. The germline gives CDR1 SGHRS, CDR2 YFSETQ. Trimming took 4 bases from V and 4 from J, leaving 14 bases between them. Written as DNA, the CDR3 is TGCGCCAGCAGCACCGGGGCGACAGGAGAGACCCAGTACTTC. Its protein product is CASSTGATGETQYF.

This chain joins TRBV12-3 or TRBV12-4 and TRBJ2-3, with a tentative D call TRBD1 (6 bases). The CDR3 length is 16 residues. The ends were cut back, 3 bases at V and 7 bases at J, with 20 bases in the middle. The CDR3 region is CASSFRGSTRVNTQYF. CDR3 in DNA: TGTGCCAGCAGTTTCAGGGGTTCAACGCGTGTGAATACGCAGTATTTT.

In this sample, this clonotype turned up a few times. J is TRBJ2-2 and V is TRBV6-1; 9 nucleotides match TRBD1. With V trimmed by 4 bases and J by 9 bases, 9 bases remained unmatched. The CDR3 length is 15 residues. Germline V gene data show CDR1 as MNHNS and CDR2 as SASEGT. The CDR3, as DNA: TGTGCCAGCAGTGTCCGGGACAGGGTCTTGAGGGAGCTGTTTTTT. This translates into CASSVRDRVLRELFF.

The chain links TRBV27 to TRBJ1-4; no clear D gene. V lost 3 bases, J lost 2 bases, and 13 bases lay in between. CDR3 length equals 16 residues. The germline V gene encodes CDR1 MNHEY and CDR2 SMNVEV (reference sequence). The CDR3 region has the DNA TGTGCCAGCAGTTTCGTAGGAGGGTCCACTAATGAAAAACTGTTTTTT. Translating gives CASSFVGGSTNEKLFF.

This clonotype has only a few counts. V gene TRBV20-1 combines with J gene TRBJ2-7; 10 nucleotides match TRBD1. Per the germline V gene, CDR1 is DFQATT and CDR2 is SNEGSKA (reference sequence). The CDR3 spans 15 residues. Trimming removed 3 bases from V and 2 bases from J; junction bases left unmatched: 7. The CDR3 region has the DNA TGCAGTGCTAGTCCTGGGACAGGGGTGGCCTACGAGCAGTACTTC. As protein: CSASPGTGVAYEQYF.

The table lists this clonotype with a few counts. The CDR3 spells CASSLEGAGGYTF. The CDR3 DNA reads as TGTGCCAGCAGCTTAGAGGGGGCGGGAGGCTACACCTTC. V usage is TRBV7-6 and J usage is TRBJ1-2, with 7 bases lining up with TRBD1. The CDR3 length is 13 residues. V dropped 1 base and J dropped 8; count of bases not matched to a gene: 4. Germline CDR1 SGHVS, CDR2 FNYEAQ.

This rearrangement joins TRBV7-6 to TRBJ1-1; D is undetermined. This CDR3 region has 14 residues. The germline V gene encodes CDR1 SGHVS and CDR2 FNYEAQ. Trimming took off 0 bases at V and 5 bases at J, with 10 bases between the two ends. CDR3 region: CASSLAPPGTEAFF. For the CDR3, the DNA is TGTGCCAGCAGCTTAGCTCCGCCAGGAACTGAAGCTTTCTTT.

The chain carries TRBV16 and TRBJ1-1, with a tentative D call TRBD1 (6 bases). CDR1 and CDR2 (germline): KGHSY, FQNENV. The CDR3 sequence is 13 residues long. V was clipped by 1 base and J by 10 bases, with 13 bases between them. Here the CDR3 reads CASSQFRQAGAFF. CDR3 DNA sequence: TGTGCCAGCAGCCAATTCCGACAGGCGGGAGCTTTCTTT. Looking up the rest from reference TRBV16 and TRBJ1-1 gives the full variable domain: GEEVAQTPKHLVRGEGQKAKLYCAPIKGHSYVFWYQQVLKNEFKFLISFQNENVFDETGMPKERFSAKCLPNSPCSLEIQATKLEDSAVYFCASSQFRQAGAFFGQGTRLTVV.

V gene TRBV4-1 combines with J gene TRBJ2-1; no clear D. Trimming left V 1 base short and J 5 bases short, with 12 bases between. The length of the CDR3 is 15 residues. CDR1 is MGHRA, CDR2 YSYEKL, per germline. The DNA of the CDR3 is TGCGCCAGCAGCCAAGTTGGGATCTTGGACAATGAGCAGTTCTTC. Protein sequence: CASSQVGILDNEQFF.

The chain uses TRBV7-9 and TRBJ2-3; D uncertain. The CDR3 runs to 13 residues. Germline V gene sequence: CDR1 SEHNR, CDR2 FQNEAQ (reference sequence). V lost 7 bases, J lost 2 bases, and 10 bases lay in between. The CDR3 loop reads CASTDGVTDTQYF. The CDR3 DNA reads TGTGCCAGCACTGATGGGGTCACAGATACGCAGTATTTT.

This clonotype was counted between two and nine times. The J gene is TRBJ2-2, the V gene TRBV6-5; no firm D call. Trimming stripped 4 bases from V and 10 bases from J, with 10 bases between. This CDR3 contains 12 residues. Germline values: CDR1 MNHEY, CDR2 SVGAGI. CDR3 amino acids: CASSWEGPELFF. The CDR3 DNA reads TGTGCCAGCAGTTGGGAAGGACCGGAGCTGTTTTTT.

The sample holds a few counts of this clonotype. The chain carries TRBV29-1 and TRBJ2-1; maybe TRBD2 (6 bases). Germline V gene data show CDR1 as SQVTM and CDR2 as ANQGSEA. The CDR3 length is 14 residues. Trimming removed 1 base at V and 7 bases at J, with 14 bases between. The CDR3 DNA follows: TGCAGCGTTGAAGTGGGGGGAGCCGGGAATGAGCAGTTCTTC. Amino acids: CSVEVGGAGNEQFF.

This clonotype turned up a few times. The chain carries TRBV28 and TRBJ2-1; D is perhaps TRBD1 or TRBD2 (6 bases each). From germline, CDR1 is MDHEN and CDR2 SYDVKM. The CDR3 spans 15 residues. With 3 bases removed from V and 7 bases from J, the gap between germline ends came to 16 bases. CDR3 region: CASSFVTRGANEQFF. CDR3 nucleotides: TGTGCCAGCAGTTTCGTGACTAGGGGGGCGAATGAGCAGTTCTTC.

V usage is TRBV5-5 and J usage is TRBJ1-4; D uncertain. This CDR3 is 14 amino acids long. Trimming took 2 bases from V and 9 from J, leaving 14 bases between them. Germline assignment: CDR1 SGHKS and CDR2 YYEKEE (reference sequence). For the CDR3, the DNA is TGTGCCAGCAGCTTTTCCCTCGCCACTCAAAAACTGTTTTTT. This translates into CASSFSLATQKLFF. The whole variable domain, filled in from reference TRBV5-5 and TRBJ1-4, reads DAGVTQSPTHLIKTRGQQVTLRCSPISGHKSVSWYQQVLGQGPQFIFQYYEKEERGRGNFPDRFSARQFPNYSSELNVNALLLGDSALYLCASSFSLATQKLFFGSGTQLSVL.